The subject of this entry is one T cell receptor (beta chain). RNA totalling roughly 0.45 to 1 ug underwent reverse transcription with random hexamers. The CDR3 of TCR beta was amplified by immunoSEQ multiplex PCR across 54 Vbeta and 13 Jbeta. MiXCR was run by TCRdb on the immunoSEQ multiplex PCR reads, yielding one entry per CDR3 protein. The profile shows tens of thousands of distinct CDR3 sequences, 90% to 95% of them singletons. FACS was used to enrich TEMRA cells, whereas the CD8+ and CD4+ T cells were obtained by negative isolation. This specimen comes from a study of CD8 T cells in Susac syndrome. This TCR was sampled from a human donor in good health. The sample consisted of CD8+ T cells from PBMCs.

The CDR3 is CATSSKNQPQHF. The CDR3 nucleotides read TGTGCCACCAGCAGTAAAAATCAGCCCCAGCATTTT. This sequence joins TRBV15 and TRBJ1-5; D ambiguous. The CDR3 is 12 amino acids. Germline CDR1 is LNHNV and CDR2 is YYDKDF (reference sequence). Trimming pared 3 bases from V and 4 bases from J, leaving 4 bases between. Variable domain in full (rest from reference TRBV15 and TRBJ1-5): DAMVIQNPRYQVTQFGKPVTLSCSQTLNHNVMYWYQQKSSQAPKLLFHYYDKDFNNEADTPDNFQSRRPNTSFCFLDIRSPGLGDTAMYLCATSSKNQPQHFGDGTRLSIL.